This T cell receptor (beta chain) is from a study of blood T cell repertoires in COVID-19. Study at large: T cells, B-cell-depleted T cells, or PBMCs provided the cDNA or gDNA that served as material.

Sequenced by immunoSEQ multiplex PCR; TCRdb stores in-frame clones only, minus some. The table includes under 300,000 clones, roughly nine tenths detected once. V shed 5 bases and J shed 8 bases, with 13 bases lying between them. The CDR3 is 13 residues long. In germline, CDR1 is SGHNT, CDR2 YYREEE (reference sequence). This sequence originates from a man in his sixties with acute or convalescent COVID-19. Sequencing was done on a sample of peripheral blood. The chain couples TRBV5-4 to TRBJ2-2; TRBD1 might be the D (5 bases). The CDR3 sequence: CASSQDSQGELFF. The CDR3 region has the DNA TGTGCCAGCAGTCAAGACAGTCAAGGGGAGCTGTTTTTT.